This T cell receptor beta chain came from a study of blood T cell repertoires in COVID-19. Study as a whole: The origin of the acute and convalescent COVID-19 samples was the United States, Italy and Spain. T cells, B-cell-depleted T cells, or PBMCs supplied cDNA or gDNA.

Generated by immunoSEQ multiplex PCR, the TCRdb table keeps only in-frame clones and is missing some. The sample has roughly 220,000 clones, approximately 90% seen once. Cohort 3 recovery required two negative PCRs, clearance, or symptom resolution. The specimen was PBMCs or T cells enriched from blood (not recorded which). The receptor's source is a woman aged 25-40 years who had recovered from COVID-19.

The DNA for the CDR3 is TGTGCTAGTGGTTTGGTAGTAGCTCGGGGACAGGGGGCGTTAAATACGCAGTATTTT. As protein: CASGLVVARGQGALNTQYF. V is TRBV12-5 and J is TRBJ2-3, with 12 nucleotides matching TRBD1. This CDR3 is built from 19 residues. With 0 bases clipped from V and 7 bases from J, the junction kept 14 bases outside the gene matches. The germline V gene encodes CDR1 LGHNT and CDR2 FRNRAP.